Each of the 8 T cell receptor beta chains below was sequenced from the same sample in a study of T cell responses to AZD1222 COVID-19 vaccine. Measured with immunoSEQ multiplex PCR; TCRdb has only the in-frame clones, and not every one. The sample contains 90,000 to 110,000 clones, around 89% of which appear only once. The sequenced sample was peripheral blood, obtained on day 0 of AZD1222 vaccination. The receptors derive from an adult in good health.

This clone was counted a few times. The chain links TRBV5-3 to TRBJ2-7; TRBD1 matches 9 bases. TRBV5-3 is an ORF; its function is uncertain. The ends lost 3 bases at V and 3 bases at J; junction bases unmatched: 1. The CDR3 totals 13 residues. The CDR3 region is CARSWDRVYEQYF. CDR3 coding DNA: TGTGCCAGAAGCTGGGACAGGGTCTACGAGCAGTACTTC.

The chain couples TRBV3-1 (or the pseudogene TRBV3-2) to TRBJ1-1; D might be TRBD1 (6 bases). Germline V lookup: CDR1 LGHDT, CDR2 YNNKEL (reference sequence). The CDR3 runs to 13 residues. V was shortened by 7 bases and J by 4 bases, with 13 bases between the two germline ends. CDR3 in amino acids: CASTPSGATEAFF. The CDR3 DNA is TGTGCCAGCACCCCCTCGGGGGCCACTGAAGCTTTCTTT.

V usage is TRBV7-2 and J usage is TRBJ1-2; no clear D. The V end lost 1 base, the J end lost 6 bases, and 15 bases lay between the germline ends. The CDR3 loop spans 15 amino acids. Germline CDR1 is SGHTA and CDR2 is FQGNSA. The CDR3 protein is CASSLEGAREDGYTF. CDR3 nucleotide sequence: TGTGCCAGCAGCTTAGAGGGCGCCCGGGAGGATGGCTACACCTTC.

This rearrangement joins TRBV7-2 to TRBJ2-1; tentatively, D is TRBD1 or TRBD2 (6 bases each). V dropped 1 base and J dropped 2 bases, with 12 bases sitting between them. There are 16 residues in the CDR3. From germline, CDR1 is SGHTA and CDR2 FQGNSA. CDR3 residues: CASSLVAGQTYNEQFF. The DNA for the CDR3 is TGTGCCAGCAGCTTAGTTGCGGGACAAACCTACAATGAGCAGTTCTTC.

This chain uses TRBV24-1 with TRBJ2-7, with D possibly being TRBD2 (5 bases). Germline V lookup: CDR1 KGHDR, CDR2 SFDVKD. The length of the CDR3 is 13 residues. The V and J ends lost 3 bases and 2 bases respectively, with 7 bases between them. The CDR3 nucleotides read TGTGCCACCAGTGATGGAGGCACCTACGAGCAGTACTTC. It codes for CATSDGGTYEQYF.

The CDR3 loop is CASSLDSRQYF. In nucleotides, the CDR3 is TGTGCCAGCAGCCTCGACTCGAGGCAGTACTTC. This chain links TRBV3-1 (or the pseudogene TRBV3-2) with TRBJ2-5; D is undetermined. Germline V CDR1 and CDR2: LGHDT, YNNKEL (reference sequence). The V gene lost 4 bases and the J gene lost 11 bases, with 11 bases spanning the gap. This CDR3 region has 11 residues.

The gene calls are TRBV3-1 (or the pseudogene TRBV3-2) and TRBJ2-1; D uncertain. Germline CDR1 reads LGHDT; CDR2 reads YNNKEL (reference sequence). This CDR3 is built from 15 residues. V was pared by 0 bases and J by 2 bases, with 8 bases between. For the CDR3, the DNA is TGTGCCAGCAGCCAAGAGGGTCAGACCTACAATGAGCAGTTCTTC. This encodes CASSQEGQTYNEQFF.

The rearrangement uses TRBV28 and TRBJ2-7; 11 bases match TRBD2. The ends lost 8 bases at V and 4 bases at J; junction bases unmatched: 7. The CDR3 consists of 14 residues. CDR1 is MDHEN and CDR2 is SYDVKM in the germline V gene. Here the CDR3 reads CASRTSGRQYEQYF. The DNA for the CDR3 is TGTGCCAGCCGAACTAGCGGGAGACAGTACGAGCAGTACTTC.